This T cell receptor (beta chain) stems from a study of cytomegalovirus exposure and HLA in healthy donors. The overall study: The 95 to 150 validation repertoires used a platform that matched the one used for the approximately 700 first-cohort repertoires, as a later analysis reported.

The study's findings and limits: A list of about 180 TCR beta chains associated with cytomegalovirus was given. The TCR clusters that emerged in the first cohort tended, a later analysis found, to co-occur in the approximately 120 validation repertoires.

Donors came from a validation cohort of about 110 subjects, distinct from the first 666-subject cohort. This clone was found once. What it binds is unknown. TCRdb's table, derived via immunoSEQ multiplex PCR, lists solely in-frame clones and lacks some. The sample includes hundreds of thousands of clones, about 90% seen only once; the top ten take more than 10%. Sample: PBMCs. The clonotype was recovered from a man aged 18-30 years in good health and CMV-seropositive.

The CDR3 loop reads CASSLGGQGAYGTQYF. CDR3 sequence (DNA): TGTGCCAGCAGCTTGGGTGGGCAGGGGGCGTATGGTACGCAGTATTTT. The J gene is TRBJ2-3, the V gene TRBV5-6, with TRBD1 identical over 8 bases. The V gene end was trimmed by 0 bases and the J gene end by 8 bases; junction bases not matched to a gene: 11. Germline CDR1 SGHDT, CDR2 YYEEEE. This CDR3 contains 16 residues. The whole variable domain, remainder taken from reference TRBV5-6 and TRBJ2-3, is DAGVTQSPTHLIKTRGQQVTLRCSPKSGHDTVSWYQQALGQGPQFIFQYYEEEERQRGNFPDRFSGHQFPNYSSELNVNALLLGDSALYLCASSLGGQGAYGTQYFGPGTRLTVL.